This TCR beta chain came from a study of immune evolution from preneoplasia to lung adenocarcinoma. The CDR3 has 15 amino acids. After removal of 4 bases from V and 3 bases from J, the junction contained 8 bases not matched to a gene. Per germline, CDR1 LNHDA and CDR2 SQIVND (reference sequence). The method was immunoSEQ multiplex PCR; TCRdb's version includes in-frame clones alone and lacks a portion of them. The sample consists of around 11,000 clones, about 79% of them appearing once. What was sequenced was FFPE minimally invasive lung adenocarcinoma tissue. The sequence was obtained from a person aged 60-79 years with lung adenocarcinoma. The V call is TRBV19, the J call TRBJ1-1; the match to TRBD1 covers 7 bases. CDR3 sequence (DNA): TGTGCCAGTAGTACGTCGACAGGGTGGGACACTGAAGCTTTCTTT. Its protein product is CASSTSTGWDTEAFF.